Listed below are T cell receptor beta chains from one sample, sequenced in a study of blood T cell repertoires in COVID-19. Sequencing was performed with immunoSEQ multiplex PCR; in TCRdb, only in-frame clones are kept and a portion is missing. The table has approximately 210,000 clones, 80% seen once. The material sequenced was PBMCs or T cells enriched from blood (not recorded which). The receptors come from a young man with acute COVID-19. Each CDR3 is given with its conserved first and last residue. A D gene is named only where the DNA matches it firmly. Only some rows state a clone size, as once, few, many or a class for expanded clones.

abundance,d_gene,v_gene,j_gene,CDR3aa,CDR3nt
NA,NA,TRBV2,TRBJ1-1,CAITGGAGGAEAFF,TGTGCCATCACTGGAGGGGCAGGAGGGGCTGAAGCTTTCTTT
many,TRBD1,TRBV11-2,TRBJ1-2,CASSITGTDYGYTF,TGTGCCAGCAGCATTACCGGGACAGACTATGGCTACACCTTC
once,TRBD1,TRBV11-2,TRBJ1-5,CASSLETGGDQPQHF,TGTGCCAGCAGCTTAGAAACAGGGGGCGATCAGCCCCAGCATTTT
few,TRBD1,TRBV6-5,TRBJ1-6,CASSVKGQGASPLHF,TGTGCCAGCAGCGTAAAGGGACAGGGGGCTTCACCCCTCCACTTT
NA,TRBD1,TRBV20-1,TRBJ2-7,CSASRPTGGLEQYF,TGCAGTGCTAGTAGACCCACAGGGGGCCTCGAGCAGTACTTC
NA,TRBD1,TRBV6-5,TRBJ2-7,CASRYGQAYEQYF,TGTGCCAGCAGATATGGACAGGCCTACGAGCAGTACTTC
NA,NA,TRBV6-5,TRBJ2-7,CASRAGVSYEQYF,TGTGCCAGCAGGGCAGGGGTATCCTACGAGCAGTACTTC
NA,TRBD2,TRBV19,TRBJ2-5,CASSIDSGGRGETQYF,TGTGCCAGTAGTATAGATAGCGGGGGGCGAGGAGAGACCCAGTACTTC
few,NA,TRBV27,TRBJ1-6,CASRPGLPNSPLHF,TGTGCCAGCAGACCGGGACTGCCTAATTCACCCCTCCACTTT
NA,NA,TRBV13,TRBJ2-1,CASSSGSDWDNEQFF,TGTGCCAGCAGCTCCGGGTCGGACTGGGACAATGAGCAGTTCTTC
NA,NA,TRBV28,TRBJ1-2,CASSPPAGVRGYTF,TGTGCCAGCAGTCCTCCCGCAGGGGTGCGGGGCTACACCTTC